Each of the 32 T cell receptor beta chains below was sequenced from the same sample in a study of blood T cell repertoires in COVID-19. Sequencing used immunoSEQ multiplex PCR; TCRdb keeps in-frame clones, though not all of them. The top ten clones hold approximately 23% of a sample with about 200,000 clones, around 83% of them seen once. The source material was PBMCs or T cells enriched from blood (not recorded which). All receptors derive from a woman aged 40 to 50 in a cohort exposed to, infected with or recovered from COVID-19 (not recorded which).

The chain joins TRBV3-1 (or the pseudogene TRBV3-2) to TRBJ2-1; TRBD2 matches at 10 bases. CDR1 LGHDT and CDR2 YNNKEL come from the germline V gene (reference sequence). The V and J ends lost 2 bases and 0 bases, in that order; junction bases with no gene match: 4. The CDR3 has 17 residues. CDR3 sequence: CASSQPLAGASYNEQFF. The CDR3 nucleotides are TGTGCCAGCAGCCAACCGCTAGCGGGAGCCTCCTACAATGAGCAGTTCTTC.

The chain links TRBV6-5 to TRBJ2-7, with D possibly TRBD1 on 8 matching bases. Trimming left V 8 bases short and J 2 bases short, with 19 bases between. From germline, CDR1 is MNHEY and CDR2 SVGAGI. The CDR3 loop spans 15 amino acids. The CDR3 coding sequence is TGTGCCAGCGGGGGGGACAGGCGCTTCCCCTACGAGCAGTACTTC. It codes for CASGGDRRFPYEQYF.

There are a few counts of this clone. The V and J genes are TRBV4-1 and TRBJ2-7, with D unclear. The germline CDR1 and CDR2 sequences are MGHRA and YSYEKL. The ends were cut back, 0 bases at V and 0 bases at J, with 9 bases in the middle. The CDR3 loop spans 15 amino acids. CDR3 protein: CASSQDDKSSYEQYF. For the CDR3, the DNA is TGCGCCAGCAGCCAAGACGACAAGAGCTCCTACGAGCAGTACTTC.

This chain links TRBV4-1 with TRBJ2-7, with no clear D. CDR1 is MGHRA and CDR2 is YSYEKL in the germline V gene. The CDR3 runs to 14 residues. V lost 1 base and J lost 5, with 12 bases in between. This CDR3 is CASSQVGGLDEQYF. The CDR3, as DNA: TGCGCCAGCAGCCAAGTGGGTGGGCTTGACGAGCAGTACTTC.

V gene TRBV18 combines with J gene TRBJ1-4, with D uncertain. Deletions cut 4 bases from V and 4 bases from J, with 16 bases between. This CDR3 has 16 amino acids. The germline CDR1 and CDR2 sequences are KGHSH and LQKENI. CDR3 sequence: CASSHGNRPYNEKLFF. The CDR3, as DNA: TGTGCCAGCTCACACGGGAACAGACCGTATAATGAAAAACTGTTTTTT.

The rearrangement joins TRBV27 to TRBJ2-1; TRBD1 matches at 10 bases. The V segment lost 6 bases and the J segment 3 bases; nucleotides outside the gene matches: 2. This CDR3 region has 14 residues. CDR1 MNHEY and CDR2 SMNVEV come from the germline V gene (reference sequence). CDR3 coding DNA: TGTGCCAGCAGGTGGGACAGGGGCTACAATGAGCAGTTCTTC. As protein: CASRWDRGYNEQFF.

This sequence joins TRBV5-1 and TRBJ1-1; D possibly corresponds to TRBD1 (6 bases). CDR1 and CDR2 from the germline V gene are SGHRS and YFSETQ. This CDR3 contains 15 residues. V was trimmed by 0 bases and J by 5 bases, leaving 14 bases between them. CDR3 region: CASSLEGHLRTEAFF. CDR3 nucleotide sequence: TGCGCCAGCAGCTTGGAGGGACACCTGCGGACTGAAGCTTTCTTT.

The chain links TRBV5-1 to TRBJ2-1, with a possible D match to TRBD1 (5 bases). Germline values: CDR1 SGHRS, CDR2 YFSETQ. Deletions cut 5 bases from V and 3 bases from J, with 15 bases between. This CDR3 comprises 15 residues. The CDR3 sequence: CASRSDRALYNEQFF. The DNA for the CDR3 is TGCGCCAGCAGATCTGACAGAGCCCTCTACAATGAGCAGTTCTTC.

The chain joins TRBV10-1 to TRBJ2-2; D is perhaps TRBD2 (6 bases). V lost 4 bases and J lost 0, with 18 bases in between. Germline assignment: CDR1 WNHNN and CDR2 SYGVQD (reference sequence). The CDR3 has 18 residues. The CDR3 region has the DNA TGCGCCAGCAGTGCGTTTTTAGGTAGCGGAACGAACACCGGGGAGCTGTTTTTT. It specifies CASSAFLGSGTNTGELFF.

V usage is TRBV6-2 or TRBV6-3 and J usage is TRBJ2-7; D is possibly TRBD1 (7 bases). Germline V gene data show CDR1 as MNHEY and CDR2 as SVGEGT. The CDR3 has 14 residues. V dropped 2 bases and J dropped 5 bases, with 13 bases sitting between them. The CDR3 DNA is TGTGCCAGCAGTTACCCAGGGGGGTACCACGAGCAGTACTTC. Protein product: CASSYPGGYHEQYF.

The chain has TRBV6-2 or TRBV6-3 and TRBJ1-1; 8 bases map to TRBD1. CDR3 length equals 15 residues. The V segment lost 2 bases and the J segment 2 bases; nucleotides outside the gene matches: 4. Per the germline V gene, CDR1 is MNHEY and CDR2 is SVGEGT. CDR3 residues: CASSYADRENTEAFF. In DNA form, the CDR3 reads TGTGCCAGCAGTTACGCGGACAGGGAAAACACTGAAGCTTTCTTT.

V gene TRBV5-1 combines with J gene TRBJ2-7, with D tentatively TRBD1 (6 bases). Germline loops: CDR1 SGHRS, CDR2 YFSETQ. The germline V and J ends were trimmed by 1 base and 3 bases, with 11 bases remaining between them. CDR3 length equals 14 residues. CDR3 amino acids: CASSLTGTYYEQYF. The CDR3 region has the DNA TGCGCCAGCAGCTTGACAGGGACCTACTACGAGCAGTACTTC. The full variable domain, rest sourced from reference TRBV5-1 and TRBJ2-7, is KAGVTQTPRYLIKTRGQQVTLSCSPISGHRSVSWYQQTPGQGLQFLFEYFSETQRNKGNFPGRFSGRQFSNSRSEMNVSTLELGDSALYLCASSLTGTYYEQYFGPGTRLTVT.

J is TRBJ1-2 and V is TRBV12-3 or TRBV12-4; 8 bases line up with TRBD1. V dropped 2 bases and J dropped 8; count of bases not matched to a gene: 4. CDR3 size: 13 residues. In DNA, the CDR3 is TGTGCCAGCAGTTTATCACAGGGGGGCGGCTACACCTTC. Its protein is CASSLSQGGGYTF.

The V gene is TRBV5-5, the J gene TRBJ1-2; 10 nucleotides agree with TRBD1. CDR3 length equals 16 residues. Losses at the gene ends were 1 base for V and 4 bases for J; bases not matched to a gene: 7. Germline-derived CDR1 and CDR2 are SGHKS and YYEKEE (reference sequence). This chain's CDR3 is CASSLMTGGARYGYTF. CDR3 sequence (DNA): TGTGCCAGCAGCTTGATGACAGGGGGCGCGCGCTATGGCTACACCTTC.

J is TRBJ2-3 and V is TRBV6-5, with TRBD1 matching over 10 bases. The V segment lost 9 bases and the J segment 4 bases; nucleotides outside the gene matches: 7. Germline V lookup: CDR1 MNHEY, CDR2 SVGAGI. The CDR3 contains 14 residues. This CDR3 reads CASRFGTGADTQYF. CDR3 bases: TGTGCCAGTCGATTTGGGACAGGGGCAGATACGCAGTATTTT.

The CDR3 is CASSSQGNKYGYTF. The DNA of the CDR3 is TGTGCCAGCAGCTCACAGGGCAATAAATATGGCTACACCTTC. This rearrangement joins TRBV13 to TRBJ1-2; D is possibly TRBD1 (6 bases). V lost 4 bases to trimming and J lost 5 bases, with 14 bases between them. The length of the CDR3 is 14 residues. Germline V gene sequence: CDR1 PRHDT, CDR2 FYEKMQ (reference sequence).

The V call is TRBV5-1, the J call TRBJ1-6; TRBD1 matches 8 bases. V was pared by 4 bases and J by 11 bases, with 11 bases of the junction left unmatched. Germline lookup yields CDR1 SGHRS and CDR2 YFSETQ. CDR3 length equals 15 residues. CDR3 in amino acids: CASSPTGTGETPLHF. For the CDR3, the DNA is TGCGCCAGCAGCCCCACAGGGACAGGTGAAACACCCCTCCACTTT.

The chain links TRBV2 to TRBJ2-4; D perhaps matches TRBD1 (6 bases). Trimming took 1 base from V and 8 from J, leaving 9 bases between them. The CDR3 consists of 13 residues. CDR1 SNHLY and CDR2 FYNNEI come from the germline V gene. As DNA, the CDR3 is TGTGCCAGCAGTGAAGGGCGACAGGACATTCAGTACTTC. Its protein product is CASSEGRQDIQYF.

This clone occurred once. V and J are TRBV7-2 and TRBJ2-1; 12 bases align to TRBD2. This CDR3 is built from 14 residues. Germline V lookup: CDR1 SGHTA, CDR2 FQGNSA. The ends lost 3 bases at V and 9 bases at J; junction bases unmatched: 3. The CDR3 nucleotides are TGTGCCAGCAGCTTGACTAGCGGGAGTTCTGAGCAGTTCTTC. Translated: CASSLTSGSSEQFF.

This chain joins TRBV11-2 and TRBJ2-1, with D perhaps matching TRBD1 (5 bases). CDR1 and CDR2 from the germline V gene are SGHAT and FQNNGV. The CDR3 is made up of 13 amino acids. Trimming shortened V by 0 bases and J by 10 bases, and 10 bases separated the two germline ends. As DNA, the CDR3 is TGTGCCAGCAGCTTAGAAAGGCGGACAGAGCAGTTCTTC. Its protein product is CASSLERRTEQFF.

V and J are TRBV25-1 and TRBJ1-1; D not resolved. Trimming took 2 bases from V and 4 from J, leaving 11 bases between them. The CDR3 totals 14 residues. Germline CDR1 and CDR2: MGHDK and SYGVNS. CDR3: CASSERTRGTEAFF. The CDR3, as DNA: TGTGCCAGCAGTGAACGCACCCGGGGCACTGAAGCTTTCTTT.

This chain joins TRBV7-6 and TRBJ1-1, with 7 bases lining up with TRBD1. Germline V lookup: CDR1 SGHVS, CDR2 FNYEAQ. Trimming at V came to 3 bases and at J to 1 base, leaving 8 bases not matched to a gene. The CDR3 contains 16 residues. CDR3 in DNA: TGTGCCAGCAGCTTTAACGGGACAGACAAGAACACTGAAGCTTTCTTT. Its translation: CASSFNGTDKNTEAFF.

V and J are TRBV5-3 and TRBJ1-1; D might be TRBD1 (6 bases). TRBV5-3 is noted as an ORF with a role that remains uncertain. Trimming took 4 bases from V and 1 from J, leaving 20 bases between them. The CDR3 sequence is 17 residues long. CDR3 nucleotide sequence: TGTGCCAGAAGCCTGGACAGAGATGGCCAGCCGAACACTGAAGCTTTCTTT. Translating gives CARSLDRDGQPNTEAFF.

The chain employs TRBV2 and TRBJ2-7; a weak D match, TRBD1 (6 bases). The germline V and J ends were trimmed by 7 bases and 1 base, with 11 bases remaining between them. Germline V CDR1 and CDR2: SNHLY, FYNNEI. The CDR3 covers 13 residues. This CDR3 is CASTWTVSYEQYF. In nucleotides, the CDR3 is TGTGCCAGCACTTGGACAGTTTCCTACGAGCAGTACTTC.

This chain's CDR3 is CASSFGLAFSYEQYF. For the CDR3, the DNA is TGCGCCAGCAGCTTTGGGCTAGCGTTCTCCTACGAGCAGTACTTC. The gene calls are TRBV5-1 and TRBJ2-7, with D possibly matching TRBD2 (6 bases). In germline, CDR1 is SGHRS, CDR2 YFSETQ. V lost 2 bases and J 0 bases, leaving 12 bases between the germline ends. This CDR3 comprises 15 residues.

The V and J genes are TRBV7-8 and TRBJ2-3, with 7 bases lining up with TRBD1. There are 17 residues in the CDR3. Per germline, CDR1 SGHVS and CDR2 FQNEAQ. The trim removed 1 base at V and 5 bases at J, leaving 12 bases unmatched. The CDR3 loop is CASSLGGGRGTIDTQYF. The CDR3 DNA follows: TGTGCCAGCAGCTTAGGTGGGGGCAGGGGGACGATAGATACGCAGTATTTT.

This clone was counted a single time. The gene calls are TRBV3-1 (or the pseudogene TRBV3-2) and TRBJ2-1; no clear D. The germline V and J ends were trimmed by 2 bases and 0 bases, with 11 bases remaining between them. Germline CDR1 is LGHDT and CDR2 is YNNKEL (reference sequence). The CDR3 has 16 residues. This CDR3 is CASSQRLFSSYNEQFF. The CDR3 coding sequence is TGTGCCAGCAGCCAAAGACTGTTCAGCTCCTACAATGAGCAGTTCTTC.

In DNA, the CDR3 is TGTGCCAGCAGCTTTTCCGGGACAGGGGGTACCGAGCAGTACTTC. The encoded protein is CASSFSGTGGTEQYF. This chain links TRBV28 with TRBJ2-7; 11 bases align to TRBD1. Trimming took 6 bases from V and 6 from J; bases not matched to a gene: 10. Per the germline V gene, CDR1 is MDHEN and CDR2 is SYDVKM. This CDR3 comprises 15 residues.

The rearrangement joins TRBV19 to TRBJ1-5; D might be TRBD1 (5 bases). V lost 7 bases and J lost 2, with 12 bases in between. The CDR3 spans 14 residues. CDR1 and CDR2 (germline): LNHDA, SQIVND (reference sequence). CDR3: CASTGGYGNQPQHF. In DNA form, the CDR3 reads TGTGCCAGTACCGGGGGATACGGCAATCAGCCCCAGCATTTT.

This rearrangement joins TRBV4-2 to TRBJ1-1; D is possibly TRBD1 (5 bases). Deletions cut 7 bases from V and 6 bases from J, with 12 bases between. Germline loops: CDR1 LGHNA, CDR2 YNFKEQ. The CDR3 contains 12 residues. In nucleotides, the CDR3 is TGTGCCAGCAATCAGGGTAGGTCTGAAGCTTTCTTT. Protein: CASNQGRSEAFF.

The chain carries TRBV28 and TRBJ2-3; 8 bases agree with TRBD2. The CDR3 is 15 residues long. CDR1 is MDHEN and CDR2 is SYDVKM in the germline V gene. The trim removed 6 bases at V and 2 bases at J, leaving 7 bases unmatched. The CDR3, as DNA: TGTGCCAGCAGCTCTCGGGGGGGGTACACAGATACGCAGTATTTT. Protein product: CASSSRGGYTDTQYF. Full variable domain (outside the CDR3, taken from reference TRBV28 and TRBJ2-3): DVKVTQSSRYLVKRTGEKVFLECVQDMDHENMFWYRQDPGLGLRLIYFSYDVKMKEKGDIPEGYSVSREKKERFSLILESASTNQTSMYLCASSSRGGYTDTQYFGPGTRLTVL.

This rearrangement joins TRBV20-1 to TRBJ2-2; tentative D call: TRBD2 (5 bases). Trimming pared 3 bases from V and 2 bases from J, leaving 13 bases between. The CDR3 is made up of 15 amino acids. Germline values: CDR1 DFQATT, CDR2 SNEGSKA (reference sequence). The CDR3 DNA sequence: TGCAGTGCTAGTGGTGGACTGGCAAACACCGGGGAGCTGTTTTTT. Protein product: CSASGGLANTGELFF.